This entry features one TCR beta chain sequence. A read error may account for a junction end that differs from germline. The sample is drawn from a study of cytomegalovirus exposure and HLA in healthy donors. The PCR employed 60 Vbeta primers together with 13 Jbeta primers. Some clones are missing from TCRdb's copy, which holds only in-frame ones; the method was immunoSEQ multiplex PCR. The table records 75,000 to 80,000 clones, about 78% of them present only once. At sampling all donors were nominally healthy, likely with unrecorded immune exposures. The CDR3 length is 12 residues. Germline values: CDR1 SEHNR, CDR2 FQNEAQ (reference sequence).

Sequenced: PBMCs. The chain carries TRBV7-9 and TRBJ2-7; the D is unclear. This sequence originates from a woman in her 40s in good health and CMV-seropositive. The CDR3 bases are TGTTCCAGCAGCCCAAATTCCTACGAGCAGTACTTC. Encoded protein: CSSSPNSYEQYF.